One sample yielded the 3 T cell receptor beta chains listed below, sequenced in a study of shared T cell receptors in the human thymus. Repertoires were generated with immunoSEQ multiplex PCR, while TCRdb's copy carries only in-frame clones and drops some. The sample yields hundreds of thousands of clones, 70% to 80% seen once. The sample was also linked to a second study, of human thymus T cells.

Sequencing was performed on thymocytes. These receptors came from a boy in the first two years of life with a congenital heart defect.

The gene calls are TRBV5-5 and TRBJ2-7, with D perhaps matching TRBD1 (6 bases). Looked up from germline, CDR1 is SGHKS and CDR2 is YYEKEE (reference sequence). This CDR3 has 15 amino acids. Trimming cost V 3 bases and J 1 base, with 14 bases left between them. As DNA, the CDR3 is TGTGCCAGCAGCTGGGGCAGGGGCCGATCCTACGAGCAGTACTTC. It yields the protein CASSWGRGRSYEQYF. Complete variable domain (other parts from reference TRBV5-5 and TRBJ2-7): DAGVTQSPTHLIKTRGQQVTLRCSPISGHKSVSWYQQVLGQGPQFIFQYYEKEERGRGNFPDRFSARQFPNYSSELNVNALLLGDSALYLCASSWGRGRSYEQYFGPGTRLTVT.

CDR3: CASRQVAGNTIYF. The CDR3 DNA is TGTGCCAGCAGACAGGTAGCTGGAAACACCATATATTTT. The chain recombines TRBV27 with TRBJ1-3; weak D call: TRBD1 (5 bases). The CDR3 totals 13 residues. The V end was cut by 6 bases, the J end by 2 bases, with 8 bases between. The V gene's germline CDR1 is MNHEY and CDR2 SMNVEV (reference sequence).

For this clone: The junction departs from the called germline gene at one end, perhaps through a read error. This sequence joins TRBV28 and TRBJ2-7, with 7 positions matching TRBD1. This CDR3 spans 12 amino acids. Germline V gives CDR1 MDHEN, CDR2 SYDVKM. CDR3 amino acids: CASSSTQGMVSF. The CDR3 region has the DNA TGTGCCAGCAGTTCAACACAGGGGATGGTTTCCTTC.